Listed below are T cell receptor beta chains from one sample, sequenced in a study of OX40 agonist ivuxolimab in advanced cancers. Generated by immunoSEQ multiplex PCR, the TCRdb table keeps only in-frame clones and is missing some. This table has tens of thousands of clones, 86% appearing once. This specimen consisted of CD4+ or CD8+ T cells sorted from blood, obtained in a trial of the OX40 agonist ivuxolimab. The receptor source for this set is an adult with an advanced solid tumor such as melanoma, head and neck, liver or kidney cancer. CDR3s include the opening cysteine and the closing phenylalanine or tryptophan. The D gene is left open where the match is weak. Not every row has a clone size; where given, it reads once, few, many or a size class.

D,size,length,V,J,CDR3,DNA
-,-,11,TRBV10-3,TRBJ2-7,CAISDGYEQYF,TGTGCCATCAGTGACGGGTACGAGCAGTACTTC
-,-,13,TRBV30,TRBJ1-1,CARDPALNTEAFF,TGTGCCAGGGACCCGGCCCTGAACACTGAAGCTTTCTTT
-,-,14,TRBV13,TRBJ1-4,CASSLGGFNEKLFF,TGTGCCAGCAGCTTAGGAGGATTCAATGAAAAACTGTTTTTT
TRBD2,-,15,TRBV19,TRBJ2-1,CASSAAGGLDNEQFF,TGTGCCAGTAGTGCAGCGGGAGGGCTTGACAATGAGCAGTTCTTC
-,-,12,TRBV28,TRBJ1-5,CASRKFEQPQHF,TGTGCCAGCAGAAAATTCGAACAGCCCCAGCATTTT
TRBD2,once,16,TRBV2,TRBJ2-3,CASSAASGRAIDTQYF,TGTGCCAGCAGTGCCGCTAGCGGGAGGGCCATAGATACGCAGTATTTT
TRBD1,few,16,TRBV10-3,TRBJ2-6,CATGTGGNSGANVLTF,TGTGCCACCGGGACAGGCGGAAACTCTGGGGCCAACGTCCTGACTTTC
TRBD2,-,16,TRBV7-8,TRBJ2-7,CASTQPGVAGAYEQYF,TGTGCCAGCACCCAACCAGGGGTAGCGGGAGCCTACGAGCAGTACTTC
TRBD2,-,15,TRBV14,TRBJ2-7,CASRPSGRTTYEQYF,TGTGCCAGCAGGCCAAGCGGGAGGACAACCTACGAGCAGTACTTC
-,-,10,TRBV20-1,TRBJ1-2,CSARTYGYTF,TGCAGTGCTAGGACCTATGGCTACACCTTC
-,-,14,TRBV2,TRBJ2-3,CASSYGVLTDTQYF,TGTGCCAGCAGTTACGGGGTCCTCACAGATACGCAGTATTTT
-,once,13,TRBV29-1,TRBJ1-2,CSVEKTRTYGYTF,TGCAGCGTTGAAAAGACAAGGACTTATGGCTACACCTTC
TRBD2,-,15,TRBV28,TRBJ2-1,CASSSSGRAYNEQFF,TGTGCCAGCAGTTCCAGCGGGAGGGCGTACAATGAGCAGTTCTTC
-,-,14,TRBV5-1,TRBJ1-3,CASRDSLPGNTIYF,TGCGCCAGCAGAGACAGTCTACCTGGAAACACCATATATTTT
-,-,16,TRBV4-3,TRBJ1-4,CASSQDSRGTNEKLFF,TGCGCCAGCAGCCAAGATTCGCGGGGCACTAATGAAAAACTGTTTTTT
TRBD1,few,13,TRBV19,TRBJ2-7,CASNQGAPYEQYF,TGTGCCAGTAATCAGGGGGCCCCCTACGAGCAGTACTTC
-,-,11,TRBV14,TRBJ2-3,CASSFRNTQYF,TGTGCCAGCAGCTTCCGGAATACGCAGTATTTT
-,-,16,TRBV6-6,TRBJ2-2,CASSSPRVANTGELFF,TGTGCCAGCAGCTCCCCAAGGGTCGCGAACACCGGGGAGCTGTTTTTT
TRBD1,-,17,TRBV5-1,TRBJ1-3,CASSLNRDSPGGNTIYF,TGCGCCAGCAGCTTGAATCGGGACAGTCCAGGCGGGAACACCATATATTTT
TRBD1,-,14,TRBV7-2,TRBJ1-1,CASSQNRGNTEAFF,TGTGCCAGCAGCCAAAACAGGGGAAACACTGAAGCTTTCTTT
-,-,13,TRBV27,TRBJ1-5,CASSPTGLQPQHF,TGTGCCAGCAGTCCAACAGGGTTGCAGCCCCAGCATTTT
-,-,15,TRBV7-9,TRBJ1-5,CASSAQGASNQPQHF,TGTGCCAGCAGCGCACAGGGAGCCAGCAATCAGCCCCAGCATTTT
-,-,15,TRBV2,TRBJ2-3,CASSEVAGRSDTQYF,TGTGCCAGCAGTGAAGTCGCGGGTAGGTCAGATACGCAGTATTTT
-,-,13,TRBV6-5,TRBJ1-1,CASSLTRGTEAFF,TGTGCCAGCAGTTTAACTAGGGGCACTGAAGCTTTCTTT
TRBD1,-,15,TRBV18,TRBJ2-7,CASSPRHRGTYEQYF,TGTGCCAGCTCCCCCCGGCACAGGGGGACCTACGAGCAGTACTTC
-,-,13,TRBV7-6,TRBJ2-4,CASSLMRGDIQYF,TGTGCCAGCAGCTTAATGAGGGGAGACATTCAGTACTTC
TRBD2,-,20,TRBV6-1,TRBJ2-3,CASSENFGGDYRTSTDTQYF,TGTGCCAGCAGTGAAAATTTTGGGGGGGACTACAGGACTAGCACAGATACGCAGTATTTT
TRBD1,-,15,TRBV2,TRBJ2-3,CASSETGGWTDTQYF,TGTGCCAGCAGTGAAACAGGGGGCTGGACAGATACGCAGTATTTT
TRBD1,-,14,TRBV7-2,TRBJ2-7,CASSPTTGLHEQYF,TGTGCCAGCAGCCCGACGACAGGGCTCCACGAGCAGTACTTC
TRBD1,-,13,TRBV28,TRBJ2-7,CASSPGQGNEQYF,TGTGCCAGCAGCCCGGGACAGGGGAACGAGCAGTACTTC
TRBD2,-,12,TRBV18,TRBJ2-1,CASSGTSNEQFF,TGTGCCAGCTCAGGGACTAGCAATGAGCAGTTCTTC
-,few,14,TRBV5-1,TRBJ1-1,CASSLGGENTEAFF,TGCGCCAGCAGCTTGGGTGGGGAGAACACTGAAGCTTTCTTT
-,-,11,TRBV6-1,TRBJ2-1,CASSAGLHKVF,TGTGCCAGCAGTGCCGGACTTCATAAGGTCTTC
TRBD2,-,14,TRBV28,TRBJ2-7,CASSLTSLTYEQYF,TGTGCCAGCAGCCTGACTAGCTTAACCTACGAGCAGTACTTC
-,-,15,TRBV6-5,TRBJ1-3,CASRTPGGAGNTIYF,TGTGCCAGCCGGACACCCGGGGGTGCTGGAAACACCATATATTTT
TRBD1,-,15,TRBV5-6,TRBJ1-1,CASSYRGFGLTEAFF,TGTGCCAGCAGCTACAGGGGTTTTGGGCTCACTGAAGCTTTCTTT
-,-,13,TRBV5-1,TRBJ2-5,CASSLGTGETQYF,TGCGCCAGCAGCTTGGGGACGGGGGAGACCCAGTACTTC
TRBD2,-,16,TRBV19,TRBJ2-1,CASSTGLAGAGDEQFF,TGTGCCAGTAGTACGGGACTAGCGGGCGCGGGGGACGAGCAGTTCTTC
-,-,11,TRBV30,TRBJ1-1,CAWSQFPQAFF,TGTGCCTGGAGCCAGTTCCCACAAGCTTTCTTT
-,-,12,TRBV7-2,TRBJ1-1,CASSLDQGTAFF,TGTGCCAGCAGCTTAGATCAGGGGACAGCTTTCTTT
-,-,15,TRBV6-5,TRBJ1-5,CASSSMQGFNQPQHF,TGTGCCAGCAGTTCTATGCAGGGGTTCAATCAGCCCCAGCATTTT
TRBD2,-,16,TRBV4-2,TRBJ2-5,CASSQGGLDRQETQYF,TGTGCCAGCAGCCAAGGAGGACTAGACCGACAAGAGACCCAGTACTTC
TRBD2,once,14,TRBV27,TRBJ2-1,CASSPGLAFDEQFF,TGTGCCAGCAGTCCGGGACTAGCGTTCGATGAGCAGTTCTTC
-,few,13,TRBV7-2,TRBJ2-1,CASTSDPTSEQFF,TGTGCCAGCACCTCAGACCCGACTAGTGAGCAGTTCTTC
-,-,15,TRBV10-2,TRBJ2-6,CASSEVLTGANVLTF,TGCGCCAGCAGTGAGGTCCTGACTGGGGCCAACGTCCTGACTTTC
TRBD1,-,16,TRBV19,TRBJ2-7,CASSIRGQGADDEQYF,TGTGCCAGTAGTATTCGAGGACAGGGGGCTGACGACGAGCAGTACTTC
-,-,14,TRBV28,TRBJ2-7,CASSPRDRSYEQYF,TGTGCCAGCAGTCCTAGGGACCGCTCCTACGAGCAGTACTTC
-,-,12,TRBV30,TRBJ2-7,CACLSHTYEQYF,TGTGCCTGCCTTAGCCATACTTACGAGCAGTACTTC
TRBD2,once,18,TRBV25-1,TRBJ2-1,CASTSSPGLAGGQDEQFF,TGTGCCAGCACTTCGTCCCCGGGACTAGCGGGAGGGCAGGATGAGCAGTTCTTC
-,-,13,TRBV6-5,TRBJ1-1,CASRKDGNTEAFF,TGTGCCAGCAGAAAGGACGGGAACACTGAAGCTTTCTTT